These 18 T cell receptor beta chains share one sample of origin, sequenced in a study of cytomegalovirus exposure and HLA in healthy donors. The study ran its PCR with 60 Vbeta and 13 Jbeta primers. Only in-frame clones appear in the TCRdb table, and some are missing; sequencing was by immunoSEQ multiplex PCR. The sample features roughly 190,000 clones, with about 0.8% in its top ten. Source material: PBMCs. These receptors were obtained from a woman aged 18-29 years in good health and CMV-seropositive.

The chain couples TRBV15 to TRBJ1-3; TRBD1 matches 8 bases. This CDR3 is 14 amino acids long. Germline V gene sequence: CDR1 LNHNV, CDR2 YYDKDF (reference sequence). With 5 bases clipped from V and 4 bases from J, the junction kept 4 bases outside the gene matches. CDR3: CATSPGQVGNTIYF. The CDR3 DNA follows: TGTGCCACCAGCCCGGGACAGGTCGGAAACACCATATATTTT.

The chain has TRBV6-5 and TRBJ2-1, with TRBD2 matching over 13 bases. The germline V gene has CDR1 MNHEY and CDR2 SVGAGI. The CDR3 is 15 residues long. V gave up 0 bases and J gave up 9 bases; unmatched junction bases: 2. The CDR3 nucleotides are TGTGCCAGCAGTTACTCCGGACTAGCGGGAGCTGAGCAGTTCTTC. The encoded protein is CASSYSGLAGAEQFF.

The chain joins TRBV27 to TRBJ2-1, with 12 nucleotides matching TRBD2. Per germline, CDR1 MNHEY and CDR2 SMNVEV (reference sequence). The CDR3 has 15 amino acids. V gave up 7 bases and J gave up 2 bases; unmatched junction bases: 3. CDR3 bases: TGTGCCAGCACCGGACTAGCGGGGACCTACAATGAGCAGTTCTTC. It encodes CASTGLAGTYNEQFF.

The chain links TRBV25-1 to TRBJ1-2; D might be TRBD1 (5 bases). Between the trimmed V and J ends, which lost 6 bases and 1 base, there was a span of 6 bases. Germline lookup yields CDR1 MGHDK and CDR2 SYGVNS. The CDR3 is 12 residues long. CDR3 bases: TGTGCCAGCAGGCAGGGTAACTATGGCTACACCTTC. It codes for CASRQGNYGYTF.

The chain carries TRBV19 and TRBJ1-2; 7 nucleotides line up with TRBD1. J lost 3 bases, V lost 4 bases, and 11 bases had no gene match. Germline V gene sequence: CDR1 LNHDA, CDR2 SQIVND (reference sequence). The CDR3 covers 16 residues. CDR3: CASSTPGGGQDYGYTF. The DNA of the CDR3 is TGTGCCAGTAGTACCCCTGGGGGTGGACAGGACTATGGCTACACCTTC.

The chain has TRBV19 and TRBJ1-4; 7 bases are a match to TRBD1. After removal of 6 bases from V and 0 bases from J, the junction contained 13 bases not matched to a gene. The germline CDR1 and CDR2 sequences are LNHDA and SQIVND (reference sequence). The CDR3 is made up of 18 amino acids. This chain's CDR3 is CASRQRTGISATNEKLFF. As DNA, the CDR3 is TGTGCCAGTAGGCAAAGGACAGGAATATCGGCAACTAATGAAAAACTGTTTTTT.

The chain carries TRBV15 and TRBJ1-1; 8 nucleotides line up with TRBD1. CDR3 size: 15 residues. CDR1 is LNHNV and CDR2 is YYDKDF in the germline V gene (reference sequence). V was pared by 3 bases and J by 0 bases, with 3 bases of the junction left unmatched. CDR3 DNA sequence: TGTGCCACCAGCAGGGACAGGGATTTGAACACTGAAGCTTTCTTT. Its protein is CATSRDRDLNTEAFF.

The chain recombines TRBV6-5 with TRBJ2-5; 10 positions match TRBD1. CDR1 is MNHEY, CDR2 SVGAGI, per germline. This CDR3 has 15 residues. J was trimmed by 4 bases and V by 4 bases; bases with no gene match: 6. CDR3 sequence (DNA): TGTGCCAGCAGTTCGGCGACAGGGGGCAGAGAGACCCAGTACTTC. Its protein product is CASSSATGGRETQYF.

This chain uses TRBV18 with TRBJ1-1, with a possible D match to TRBD1 (6 bases). The germline V gene encodes CDR1 KGHSH and CDR2 LQKENI. V gave up 2 bases and J gave up 1 base, with 11 bases separating them. This CDR3 comprises 15 residues. The DNA of the CDR3 is TGTGCCAGCTCACCAACTGCAGGGGAGAACACTGAAGCTTTCTTT. Translation: CASSPTAGENTEAFF.

For the CDR3, the DNA is TGTGCCAGCAGAACAGGGATGAACACTGAAGCTTTCTTT. Translation gives CASRTGMNTEAFF. The V gene is TRBV6-5, the J gene TRBJ1-1; perhaps TRBD1 as D (6 bases). CDR3 length: 13 amino acids. The V end was cut by 6 bases, the J end by 0 bases, with 8 bases between. CDR1 is MNHEY, CDR2 SVGAGI, per germline.

The rearrangement links TRBV19 to TRBJ1-3; D not certain. V lost 0 bases and J 2 bases, leaving 11 bases between the germline ends. Germline V CDR1 and CDR2: LNHDA, SQIVND (reference sequence). The CDR3 has 16 residues. The CDR3 protein is CASSIEVRGAGNTIYF. The DNA for the CDR3 is TGTGCCAGTAGTATAGAGGTGCGCGGGGCTGGAAACACCATATATTTT.

This chain connects TRBV7-6 to TRBJ1-5, with D unclear. CDR3 length: 18 amino acids. The V end was cut by 0 bases, the J end by 3 bases, with 18 bases between. Germline V lookup: CDR1 SGHVS, CDR2 FNYEAQ. CDR3 in DNA: TGTGCCAGCAGCTTAGCGCGTGGTTCGGGTTCTCACAATCAGCCCCAGCATTTT. Protein sequence: CASSLARGSGSHNQPQHF.

DNA of the CDR3: TGTGCCAGCAGCCTCGCCGGGACAGGGGGCAGCGGGGAGCTGTTTTTT. Translation gives CASSLAGTGGSGELFF. The V gene is TRBV5-4, the J gene TRBJ2-2; 12 bases agree with TRBD1. The length of the CDR3 is 16 residues. With V trimmed by 4 bases and J by 7 bases, 8 bases remained unmatched. The germline V gene has CDR1 SGHNT and CDR2 YYREEE (reference sequence).

This rearrangement joins TRBV30 to TRBJ2-1, with 8 bases fitting TRBD2. This CDR3 has 14 residues. V was pared by 5 bases and J by 6 bases, with 9 bases of the junction left unmatched. Per germline, CDR1 GTSNPN and CDR2 SVGIG (reference sequence). CDR3 protein: CAWSSGLAGNEQFF. Written as DNA, the CDR3 is TGTGCCTGGTCTAGCGGCCTAGCGGGCAATGAGCAGTTCTTC.

This sequence joins TRBV6-1 and TRBJ1-1; tentative D call: TRBD1 (5 bases). Trimming shortened V by 2 bases and J by 4 bases, and 14 bases separated the two germline ends. Germline assignment: CDR1 MNHNS and CDR2 SASEGT. This CDR3 is built from 15 residues. Here the CDR3 reads CASSESGVGSTEAFF. CDR3 sequence (DNA): TGTGCCAGCAGTGAATCGGGGGTGGGGAGCACTGAAGCTTTCTTT.

The chain uses TRBV5-1 and TRBJ1-1, with D tentatively TRBD1 (5 bases). The CDR3 covers 14 residues. Germline assignment: CDR1 SGHRS and CDR2 YFSETQ. The V end was cut by 4 bases, the J end by 5 bases, with 15 bases between. CDR3 in amino acids: CASSGAQDVTEAFF. The CDR3 bases are TGCGCCAGCAGCGGGGCGCAGGATGTGACTGAAGCTTTCTTT.

This CDR3 is CASSLTGRHEQYF. The CDR3, as DNA: TGTGCCAGCAGCTTGACAGGGCGGCACGAGCAGTACTTC. The chain carries TRBV7-9 and TRBJ2-7; 7 bases match TRBD1. Germline V gene sequence: CDR1 SEHNR, CDR2 FQNEAQ (reference sequence). The CDR3 is 13 amino acids. Trimming at V came to 3 bases and at J to 5 bases, leaving 4 bases not matched to a gene.

The chain carries TRBV6-1 and TRBJ2-1; D uncertain. The V and J ends lost 8 bases and 14 bases respectively, with 10 bases between them. Germline assignment: CDR1 MNHNS and CDR2 SASEGT. The CDR3 is 9 residues long. The CDR3 loop is CASGLEKFF. The CDR3 coding sequence is TGTGCCAGCGGCCTAGAAAAGTTCTTC.